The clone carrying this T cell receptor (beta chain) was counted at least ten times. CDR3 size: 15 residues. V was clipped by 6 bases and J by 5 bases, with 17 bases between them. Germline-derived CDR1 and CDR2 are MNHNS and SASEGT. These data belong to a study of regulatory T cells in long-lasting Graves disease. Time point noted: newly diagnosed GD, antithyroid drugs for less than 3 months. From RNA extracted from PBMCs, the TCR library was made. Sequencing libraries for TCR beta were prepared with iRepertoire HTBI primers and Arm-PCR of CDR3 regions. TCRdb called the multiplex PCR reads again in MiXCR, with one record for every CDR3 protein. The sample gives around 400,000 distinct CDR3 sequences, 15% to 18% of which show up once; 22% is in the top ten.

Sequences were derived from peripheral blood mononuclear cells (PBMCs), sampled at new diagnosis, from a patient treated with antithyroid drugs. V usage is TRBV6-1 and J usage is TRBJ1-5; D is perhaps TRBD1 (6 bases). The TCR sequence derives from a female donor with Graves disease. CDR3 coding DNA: TGTGCCAGCAGCCCTACGCACAGGGTAGATCAGCCCCAGCATTTT. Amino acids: CASSPTHRVDQPQHF.